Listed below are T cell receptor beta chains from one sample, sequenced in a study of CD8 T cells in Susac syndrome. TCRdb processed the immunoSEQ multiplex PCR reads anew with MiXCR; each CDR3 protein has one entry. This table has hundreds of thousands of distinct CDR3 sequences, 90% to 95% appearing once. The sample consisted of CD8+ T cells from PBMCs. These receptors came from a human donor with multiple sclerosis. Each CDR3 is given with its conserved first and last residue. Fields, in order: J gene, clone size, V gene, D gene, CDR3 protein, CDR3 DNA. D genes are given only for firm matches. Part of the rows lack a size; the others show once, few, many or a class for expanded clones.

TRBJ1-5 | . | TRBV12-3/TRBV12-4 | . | CASSSGGVGQPQHF | TGTGCCAGCAGTTCGGGAGGGGTGGGTCAGCCCCAGCATTTT
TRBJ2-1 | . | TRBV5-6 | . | CASSFGASYNEQFF | TGTGCCAGCAGCTTTGGGGCCTCCTACAATGAGCAGTTCTTC
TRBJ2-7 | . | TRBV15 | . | CATSHDRDANEQYF | TGTGCCACCAGCCACGACCGCGACGCAAACGAGCAGTACTTC
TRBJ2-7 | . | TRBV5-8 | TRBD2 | CASSSPGLNHEQYF | TGTGCCAGCAGCAGCCCGGGACTAAATCACGAGCAGTACTTC
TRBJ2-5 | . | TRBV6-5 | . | CASSYGGPETQYF | TGTGCCAGCAGTTATGGAGGGCCAGAGACCCAGTACTTC
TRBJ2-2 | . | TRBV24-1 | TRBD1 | CATSDPGQGTGELFF | TGTGCCACCAGTGACCCCGGACAGGGGACCGGGGAGCTGTTTTTT
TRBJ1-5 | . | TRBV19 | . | CASSSLTTFNQPQHF | TGTGCCAGTAGTTCACTAACTACCTTCAATCAGCCCCAGCATTTT
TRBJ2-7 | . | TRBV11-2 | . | CASSLIYGGLYEQYF | TGTGCCAGCAGCTTAATCTATGGGGGTCTGTACGAGCAGTACTTC
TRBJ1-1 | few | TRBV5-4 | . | CASSLVGSTEAFF | TGTGCCAGCAGCTTGGTGGGGAGCACTGAAGCTTTCTTT
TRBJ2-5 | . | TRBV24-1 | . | CATSGLGEEETQYF | TGTGCCACCAGTGGCCTAGGCGAGGAGGAGACCCAGTACTTC
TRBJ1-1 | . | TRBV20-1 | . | CSASNPAEMNTEAFF | TGCAGTGCTAGTAATCCGGCGGAGATGAACACTGAAGCTTTCTTT
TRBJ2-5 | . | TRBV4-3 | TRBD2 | CASSQDIGGRDQETQYF | TGCGCCAGCAGCCAAGATATTGGGGGGAGGGACCAAGAGACCCAGTACTTC
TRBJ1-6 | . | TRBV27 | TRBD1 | CASSIDREDSPLHF | TGTGCCAGCAGCATAGACAGGGAGGATTCACCCCTCCACTTT
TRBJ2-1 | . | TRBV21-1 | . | CASSKAYVRRGTVSSQFF | TGTGCCAGCAGCAAAGCATACGTGAGGAGGGGGACAGTTAGTTCGCAGTTCTTC
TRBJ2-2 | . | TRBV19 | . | CATLPRDSRIGNTGELFF | TGTGCCACCCTACCAAGGGACTCAAGGATAGGGAACACCGGGGAGCTGTTTTTT
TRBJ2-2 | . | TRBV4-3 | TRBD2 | CASSLRLAGDTGELFF | TGCGCCAGCAGCCTTCGACTAGCGGGAGACACCGGGGAGCTGTTTTTT
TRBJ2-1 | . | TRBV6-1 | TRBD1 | CASSPSPGDRGEREQFF | TGTGCCAGCAGCCCCTCACCGGGGGACAGGGGAGAACGTGAGCAGTTCTTC
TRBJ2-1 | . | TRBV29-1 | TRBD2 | CSARTSPSYNEQFF | TGCAGCGCTCGGACTAGCCCTTCCTACAATGAGCAGTTCTTC
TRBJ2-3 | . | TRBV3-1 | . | CASNQESPSTADTQYF | TGTGCCAGCAACCAAGAGAGTCCTAGCACTGCAGATACGCAGTATTTT
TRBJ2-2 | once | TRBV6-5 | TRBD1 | CASSYSGQGVITGELFF | TGTGCCAGCAGTTACTCGGGACAGGGGGTAATCACCGGGGAGCTGTTTTTT
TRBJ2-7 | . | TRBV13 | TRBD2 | CASSTRTSWNEQYF | TGTGCCAGCAGCACCCGGACTAGTTGGAACGAGCAGTACTTC
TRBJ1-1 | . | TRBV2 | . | CASSVGNTEAFF | TGTGCCAGTAGTGTCGGGAACACTGAAGCTTTCTTT
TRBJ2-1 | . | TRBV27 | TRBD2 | CASSPGLAVYNEQFF | TGTGCCAGCAGCCCGGGGCTAGCGGTTTACAATGAGCAGTTCTTC
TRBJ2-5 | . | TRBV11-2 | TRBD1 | CASSLLTGGQETQYF | TGTGCCAGCAGCTTATTGACAGGGGGACAAGAGACCCAGTACTTC
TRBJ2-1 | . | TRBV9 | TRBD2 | CASSVGLAGQYNEQFF | TGTGCCAGCAGCGTAGGGCTAGCGGGCCAATACAATGAGCAGTTCTTC
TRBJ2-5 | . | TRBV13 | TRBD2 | CASSLSPGLAGLHQETQYF | TGTGCCAGCAGCTTAAGCCCTGGACTAGCGGGTCTCCATCAAGAGACCCAGTACTTC
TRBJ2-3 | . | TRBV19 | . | CASTRFFRTDTQYF | TGTGCCAGTACCCGGTTCTTCCGCACAGATACGCAGTATTTT
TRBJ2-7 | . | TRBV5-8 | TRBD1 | CASSYGQDDEQYF | TGTGCCAGCAGTTACGGACAGGACGACGAGCAGTACTTC
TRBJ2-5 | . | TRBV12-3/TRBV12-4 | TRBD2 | CASSFGGAETQYF | TGTGCCAGCAGTTTCGGGGGGGCAGAGACCCAGTACTTC
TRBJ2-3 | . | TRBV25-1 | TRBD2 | CASSELLGRGTDTQYF | TGTGCCAGCAGTGAACTTCTGGGGAGGGGCACAGATACGCAGTATTTT
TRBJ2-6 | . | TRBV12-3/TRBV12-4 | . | CASSPLGRDPGANVLTF | TGTGCCAGCAGTCCACTGGGGCGGGACCCTGGGGCCAACGTCCTGACTTTC
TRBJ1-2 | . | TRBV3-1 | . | CASSWDTYGGYTF | TGTGCCAGCAGCTGGGACACTTACGGAGGCTACACCTTC
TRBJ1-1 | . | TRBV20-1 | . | CSVGGTEAFF | TGCAGTGTGGGGGGCACTGAAGCTTTCTTT
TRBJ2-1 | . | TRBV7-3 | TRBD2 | CASSPLPTSGGRYSYNEQFF | TGTGCCAGCAGCCCCCTCCCGACTAGCGGGGGGCGATACTCCTACAATGAGCAGTTCTTC
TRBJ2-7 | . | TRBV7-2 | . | CASSFGDHTSSYEQYF | TGTGCCAGCAGCTTTGGGGATCACACTAGCTCCTACGAGCAGTACTTC
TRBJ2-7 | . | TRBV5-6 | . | CASSWDGIYEQYF | TGTGCCAGCAGCTGGGACGGAATCTACGAGCAGTACTTC
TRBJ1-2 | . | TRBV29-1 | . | CSVVERSLGYGYTF | TGCAGCGTTGTGGAGCGGTCTCTCGGGTATGGCTACACCTTC
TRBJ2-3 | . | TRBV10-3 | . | CAISGGGQMDTDTQYF | TGTGCCATCAGCGGAGGGGGTCAGATGGACACAGATACGCAGTATTTT
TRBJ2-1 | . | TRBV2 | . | CASSEAGTSYNEQFF | TGTGCCAGCAGTGAAGCGGGAACTTCCTACAATGAGCAGTTCTTC
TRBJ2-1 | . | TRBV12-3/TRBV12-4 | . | CASSLWGVGYNEQFF | TGTGCCAGCAGCCTGTGGGGGGTTGGCTACAATGAGCAGTTCTTC
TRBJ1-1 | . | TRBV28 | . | CASSTSGRLLHTEAFF | .
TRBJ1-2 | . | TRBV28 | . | CASSSRLAFHYGYTF | TGTGCCAGCAGTTCCCGATTAGCGTTCCACTATGGCTACACCTTC
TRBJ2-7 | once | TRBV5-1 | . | CASRSETVYEQYF | TGCGCCAGCAGGAGCGAAACCGTCTACGAGCAGTACTTC
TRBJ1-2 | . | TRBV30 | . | CASTGPQGYGYTF | TGTGCCTCGACAGGCCCTCAGGGATATGGCTACACCTTC
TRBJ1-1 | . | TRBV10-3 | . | CATTGPGNTEAFF | TGTGCCACGACAGGACCCGGGAACACTGAAGCTTTCTTT